The 15 T cell receptor beta chains presented below share a single source sample, sequenced in a study of CD8 T cells in Susac syndrome. Reverse transcription of about 0.5 to 1 ug RNA used random hexamers. MiXCR, run by TCRdb on the immunoSEQ multiplex PCR reads, gives a single entry per CDR3 protein. The sample shows roughly 200,000 distinct CDR3 sequences, 95% of them seen only once. The specimen sequenced was CD4+ T cells from PBMCs. Every receptor here comes from a human donor with multiple sclerosis.

The chain has TRBV30 and TRBJ1-1, with no clear D. Trimming took 2 bases from V and 1 from J, leaving 5 bases between them. Germline V gene lookup returns CDR1 GTSNPN and CDR2 SVGIG (reference sequence). There are 12 residues in the CDR3. The CDR3, as DNA: TGTGCCTGGAGTCCCAAGAACACTGAAGCTTTCTTT. It is translated as CAWSPKNTEAFF.

This chain connects TRBV6-1 to TRBJ2-6; 12 bases map to TRBD2. CDR1 and CDR2 from the germline V gene are MNHNS and SASEGT. The junction had 6 bases not matched to a gene; V was cut back by 8 bases and J by 1 base. The CDR3 is 17 residues long. In DNA, the CDR3 is TGTGCCAGCGAGAATCTAGCGGGGGGGTCTGGGGCCAACGTCCTGACTTTC. It specifies CASENLAGGSGANVLTF.

The chain employs TRBV29-1 and TRBJ1-2; D gene ambiguous. V was trimmed by 4 bases and J by 7 bases, leaving 4 bases between them. This CDR3 has 9 amino acids. From germline, CDR1 is SQVTM and CDR2 ANQGSEA. The CDR3 DNA sequence: TGCAGCGTTGGAGGTGGCTACACCTTC. Translation: CSVGGGYTF.

The chain uses TRBV3-1 and TRBJ1-2, with 7 nucleotides matching TRBD1. After removal of 3 bases from V and 2 bases from J, the junction contained 6 bases not matched to a gene. The V gene's germline CDR1 is LGHDT and CDR2 YNNKEL (reference sequence). The CDR3 is made up of 15 amino acids. The CDR3 nucleotides read TGTGCCAGCAGCCATAGACAGACAGGGAACTATGGCTACACCTTC. It encodes CASSHRQTGNYGYTF.

Concerning this clonotype itself: The junction differs from germline at one of its ends, possibly a read error. This chain uses TRBV27 with TRBJ2-5; D might be TRBD1 (5 bases). The CDR3 length is 15 residues. Germline CDR1 is MNHEY and CDR2 is SMNVEV (reference sequence). This CDR3 reads CASSPTDSFQGTQYF. The CDR3 region has the DNA TGTGCCAGCAGTCCTACCGACAGTTTTCAAGGGACCCAGTACTTC.

This rearrangement joins TRBV3-1 to TRBJ1-1, with D perhaps matching TRBD1 (6 bases). The germline V gene has CDR1 LGHDT and CDR2 YNNKEL (reference sequence). The CDR3 runs to 15 residues. V lost 2 bases and J 9 bases, leaving 19 bases between the germline ends. The chain's CDR3 is CASSQYPRTERKAFF. The CDR3 DNA is TGTGCCAGCAGCCAATATCCTCGGACAGAGAGGAAAGCTTTCTTT.

The rearrangement joins TRBV6-1 to TRBJ2-1; D is uncertain. V lost 5 bases to trimming and J lost 2 bases, with 4 bases between them. This CDR3 region has 12 residues. Germline CDR1 is MNHNS and CDR2 is SASEGT. CDR3 coding DNA: TGTGCCAGCAGTACCACCTACAATGAGCAGTTCTTC. It yields the protein CASSTTYNEQFF.

V is TRBV2 and J is TRBJ2-7; 13 nucleotides agree with TRBD2. From germline, CDR1 is SNHLY and CDR2 FYNNEI. This CDR3 is 14 amino acids long. V lost 5 bases to trimming and J lost 7 bases; unmatched junction nucleotides: 5. This CDR3 is CASSSGLAGYEQYF. DNA for the CDR3: TGTGCCAGCAGTTCGGGACTAGCGGGGTATGAGCAGTACTTC. Using reference TRBV2 and TRBJ2-7 for the parts outside the CDR3, the full variable domain is EPEVTQTPSHQVTQMGQEVILRCVPISNHLYFYWYRQILGQKVEFLVSFYNNEISEKSEIFDDQFSVERPDGSNFTLKIRSTKLEDSAMYFCASSSGLAGYEQYFGPGTRLTVT.

The chain is built from TRBV10-3 and TRBJ2-3; TRBD2 matches at 7 bases. The J segment lost 6 bases and the V segment lost 6 bases, leaving 0 bases of the junction unmatched. There are 11 residues in the CDR3. Germline CDR1 reads ENHRY; CDR2 reads SYGVKD. CDR3 loop: CAIRLADTQYF. The DNA of the CDR3 is TGTGCCATCAGACTAGCGGATACGCAGTATTTT.

The chain recombines TRBV10-3 with TRBJ2-3, with 10 bases identical to TRBD1. CDR3 length equals 15 residues. Germline trimming cut 2 bases from V and 5 bases from J; bases unmatched to any gene: 4. From germline, CDR1 is ENHRY and CDR2 SYGVKD. CDR3 sequence reads: CAISERDRGQDTQYF. Written as DNA, the CDR3 is TGTGCCATCAGTGAGAGGGACAGGGGACAAGATACGCAGTATTTT.

This sequence joins TRBV3-1 and TRBJ2-1; D unclear. The CDR3 consists of 13 residues. CDR1 and CDR2 from the germline V gene are LGHDT and YNNKEL (reference sequence). V gave up 1 base and J gave up 5 bases, with 6 bases separating them. CDR3 nucleotide sequence: TGTGCCAGCAGCCAAGGGGCAGACAATGAGCAGTTCTTC. It translates to CASSQGADNEQFF.

This rearrangement joins TRBV12-3 or TRBV12-4 to TRBJ2-3; D remains unclear. CDR3 length equals 12 residues. Trimming shortened V by 5 bases and J by 3 bases, and 6 bases separated the two germline ends. CDR3 amino acids: CASSKNTDTQYF. The CDR3 DNA reads as TGTGCCAGCAGTAAAAATACAGATACGCAGTATTTT.

The J gene is TRBJ2-7, the V gene TRBV27; TRBD1 aligns across 7 bases. This CDR3 has 12 amino acids. Germline CDR1 is MNHEY and CDR2 is SMNVEV (reference sequence). The J segment lost 8 bases and the V segment lost 5 bases, leaving 6 bases of the junction unmatched. Here the CDR3 reads CASSETGIKQYF. The CDR3 nucleotides read TGTGCCAGCAGTGAGACAGGGATCAAGCAGTACTTC.

This sequence joins TRBV18 and TRBJ2-1; D remains unclear. V was clipped by 3 bases and J by 0 bases, with 9 bases between them. The CDR3 is made up of 15 amino acids. Germline V gene lookup returns CDR1 KGHSH and CDR2 LQKENI. This CDR3 reads CASSPPASSYNEQFF. In DNA, the CDR3 is TGTGCCAGCTCACCCCCGGCCAGCTCCTACAATGAGCAGTTCTTC.

The chain couples TRBV18 to TRBJ1-2, with TRBD1 as a possible D gene (5 bases). There are 15 residues in the CDR3. V was shortened by 4 bases and J by 0 bases, with 12 bases between the two germline ends. The germline gives CDR1 KGHSH, CDR2 LQKENI. The CDR3 DNA sequence: TGTGCCAGCTCACGACAAGGGGCGCCTAACTATGGCTACACCTTC. Translating gives CASSRQGAPNYGYTF. Full variable domain (remainder filled in from reference TRBV18 and TRBJ1-2): NAGVMQNPRHLVRRRGQEARLRCSPMKGHSHVYWYRQLPEEGLKFMVYLQKENIIDESGMPKERFSAEFPKEGPSILRIQQVVRGDSAAYFCASSRQGAPNYGYTFGSGTRLTVV.